Presented here are 25 T cell receptor beta chains from one specimen sequenced in a study of CD8+CD57+ T cells in acquired aplastic anemia. According to the study, genomic DNA was the template for TCR beta VDJ and CDR3 profiling. TCRdb called the reads again in MiXCR, with one record for every CDR3 protein. The table includes some 120,000 distinct CDR3 sequences, approximately 41% detected once. Sequenced patients had shown CD8+CD57+ cell expansion by flow cytometry. The sequenced sample was sorted CD4+, CD8+, or CD8+CD57+ T cells (not recorded which) from PBMCs. All receptors come from a human donor with aplastic anemia.

This clonotype occurred many times. The rearrangement links TRBV5-1 to TRBJ1-1, with D hard to call. Per the germline V gene, CDR1 is SGHRS and CDR2 is YFSETQ. The CDR3 is 15 amino acids. V gave up 1 base and J gave up 1 base, with 11 bases separating them. In DNA form, the CDR3 reads TGCGCCAGCAGCTTGAGGGCGCACACGAACACTGAAGCTTTCTTT. The encoded protein is CASSLRAHTNTEAFF.

This clonotype came up a few times. The rearrangement uses TRBV28 and TRBJ1-1; unclear D gene. From germline, CDR1 is MDHEN and CDR2 SYDVKM. The CDR3 contains 13 residues. The germline V and J ends were trimmed by 8 bases and 10 bases, with 20 bases remaining between them. DNA for the CDR3: TGTGCCAGCGGGTTGAGCGCCGTCTGGGGAGCTTTCTTT. It codes for CASGLSAVWGAFF.

The chain uses TRBV19 and TRBJ1-6; 10 bases align to TRBD1. V trimming: 8 bases; J trimming: 9 bases; junction bases outside the gene matches: 7. Germline V gene sequence: CDR1 LNHDA, CDR2 SQIVND (reference sequence). The CDR3 is 14 amino acids. The CDR3 region is CASGTGATSSPLHF. The CDR3 nucleotides read TGTGCCAGTGGGACAGGGGCAACATCTTCACCCCTCCACTTT.

The rearrangement uses TRBV5-4 and TRBJ1-2; 7 bases are shared with TRBD1. Per germline, CDR1 SGHNT and CDR2 YYREEE (reference sequence). V dropped 4 bases and J dropped 8; count of bases not matched to a gene: 8. This CDR3 has 13 residues. The CDR3 bases are TGTGCCAGCAGCCAGGGCCCCAGGGGGGGCTACACCTTC. This translates into CASSQGPRGGYTF.

Many counts were recorded for this clonotype. This chain links TRBV2 with TRBJ1-2; 7 bases map to TRBD1. The CDR3 has 12 residues. CDR1 and CDR2 (germline): SNHLY, FYNNEI. Trimming removed 6 bases from V and 4 bases from J; junction bases left unmatched: 2. The CDR3 region is CASRGQAYGYTF. CDR3 nucleotides: TGTGCCAGCAGAGGACAGGCCTATGGCTACACCTTC.

Remarks on this clonotype: This may be a read error: a much more frequent sequence differs by one nucleotide. This rearrangement joins TRBV5-4 to TRBJ2-1, with D possibly TRBD1 on 5 matching bases. Germline V gene data show CDR1 as SGHNT and CDR2 as YYREEE (reference sequence). V lost 1 base and J 12 bases, leaving 14 bases between the germline ends. The CDR3 is 13 residues long. As DNA, the CDR3 is TGTGCCAGCAGCTTGAGGGGCAGCTATGCGCAGTTCTTC. It translates to CASSLRGSYAQFF.

The J gene is TRBJ2-5, the V gene TRBV7-6; D may match TRBD1 or TRBD2 (5 bases each). With 0 bases removed from V and 5 bases from J, the gap between germline ends came to 10 bases. The CDR3 covers 14 residues. The germline V gene has CDR1 SGHVS and CDR2 FNYEAQ. In nucleotides, the CDR3 is TGTGCCAGCAGCTTAGCGCAGGGAGTGGAGACCCAGTACTTC. Protein: CASSLAQGVETQYF.

This rearrangement joins TRBV19 to TRBJ2-5, with 9 bases fitting TRBD1. This CDR3 is 13 amino acids long. Germline V gene data show CDR1 as LNHDA and CDR2 as SQIVND (reference sequence). Trimming removed 5 bases from V and 5 bases from J; junction bases left unmatched: 3. This CDR3 reads CASSVDRGETQYF. The CDR3 nucleotides read TGTGCCAGTAGTGTGGACAGGGGCGAGACCCAGTACTTC.

V is TRBV6-2 or TRBV6-3 and J is TRBJ2-7; D is possibly TRBD2 (5 bases). The germline V gene encodes CDR1 MNHEY and CDR2 SVGEGT. This CDR3 contains 15 residues. V dropped 4 bases and J dropped 1 base, with 14 bases sitting between them. CDR3 residues: CASSSQDSPSYEQYF. The CDR3 nucleotides are TGTGCCAGCAGTTCCCAGGACTCACCATCCTACGAGCAGTACTTC.

The rearrangement joins TRBV10-3 to TRBJ2-7; 7 bases fit TRBD1. V shed 6 bases and J 4 bases; nucleotides not matched to a gene: 6. Germline V gene data show CDR1 as ENHRY and CDR2 as SYGVKD. The CDR3 has 13 residues. CDR3 sequence: CAIRNGTAYEQYF. The CDR3 DNA sequence: TGTGCCATCAGGAACGGGACAGCTTACGAGCAGTACTTC.

This clonotype was counted many times. The V gene is TRBV11-2, the J gene TRBJ1-6; D gene ambiguous. Trimming took 1 base from V and 7 from J, leaving 23 bases between them. The V gene's germline CDR1 is SGHAT and CDR2 FQNNGV. This CDR3 spans 19 amino acids. The CDR3 bases are TGTGCCAGCAGCTTAGTAAATCCCGTGTCGGGTATTGGGAATTCACCCCTCCACTTT. It yields the protein CASSLVNPVSGIGNSPLHF.

The J gene is TRBJ2-7, the V gene TRBV2; TRBD2 matches at 8 bases. Germline assignment: CDR1 SNHLY and CDR2 FYNNEI. The CDR3 contains 15 residues. J lost 6 bases, V lost 6 bases, and 13 bases had no gene match. Here the CDR3 DNA reads TGTGCCAGCAGCCTTCTCGGGGGGGCCCTCTCCGAGCAGTACTTC. This codes for CASSLLGGALSEQYF.

The V and J genes are TRBV4-1 and TRBJ1-5, with D uncertain. The CDR3 sequence is 14 residues long. Germline loops: CDR1 MGHRA, CDR2 YSYEKL. V was pared by 0 bases and J by 6 bases, with 9 bases between. Here the CDR3 DNA reads TGCGCCAGCAGCCAAGATCGGGGTAGTCAGCCCCAGCATTTT. Encoded protein: CASSQDRGSQPQHF.

This clonotype came up many times. The V and J genes are TRBV20-1 and TRBJ2-5; no clear D. Trimming took off 3 bases at V and 4 bases at J, with 12 bases between the two ends. Germline lookup yields CDR1 DFQATT and CDR2 SNEGSKA (reference sequence). The CDR3 totals 13 residues. The CDR3 region is CSASGGSPETQYF. The DNA of the CDR3 is TGCAGTGCTAGTGGTGGGTCCCCAGAGACCCAGTACTTC.

The J gene is TRBJ1-1, the V gene TRBV19; possibly TRBD1 for D (6 bases). The CDR3 extends over 15 amino acids. Germline CDR1 and CDR2: LNHDA and SQIVND (reference sequence). V dropped 11 bases and J dropped 3 bases, with 22 bases sitting between them. For the CDR3, the DNA is TGTGCCCGTACCTTTAGGACAAGGGGGGACACTGAAGCTTTCTTT. It codes for CARTFRTRGDTEAFF. Full variable domain (outside the CDR3, taken from reference TRBV19 and TRBJ1-1): DGGITQSPKYLFRKEGQNVTLSCEQNLNHDAMYWYRQDPGQGLRLIYYSQIVNDFQKGDIAEGYSVSREKKESFPLTVTSAQKNPTAFYLCARTFRTRGDTEAFFGQGTRLTVV.

The V call is TRBV6-1, the J call TRBJ1-4; 9 bases line up with TRBD1. Per germline, CDR1 MNHNS and CDR2 SASEGT. V shed 6 bases and J 4 bases; nucleotides not matched to a gene: 3. The CDR3 totals 14 residues. Here the CDR3 reads CASRMDRGNEKLFF. The CDR3 DNA reads TGTGCCAGCAGGATGGACAGGGGTAATGAAAAACTGTTTTTT.

This clonotype was recorded many times. The CDR3 region has the DNA TGTGCCAGCAGCTTAGCGCCAGGGGCGAACACTGAAGCTTTCTTT. Protein: CASSLAPGANTEAFF. The genes are TRBV7-8 and TRBJ1-1; a weak D match, TRBD1 (6 bases). Trimming left V 0 bases short and J 1 base short, with 9 bases between. The CDR3 consists of 15 residues. Germline CDR1 reads SGHVS; CDR2 reads FQNEAQ.

This clonotype showed up just a few times. A clone one base away is much larger, so this may be a read error. The V gene is TRBV7-3, the J gene TRBJ1-2; 10 nucleotides match TRBD1. The CDR3 is 16 amino acids. Germline V CDR1 and CDR2: SGHTA, FQGTGA. The CDR3 reads CVSSPAQVGTGDGYTF. CDR3 coding DNA: TGTGTCAGCAGCCCTGCCCAAGTCGGGACAGGGGATGGCTACACCTTC. The whole variable domain, filled in from reference TRBV7-3 and TRBJ1-2, reads GAGVSQTPSNKVTEKGKYVELRCDPISGHTALYWYRQSLGQGPEFLIYFQGTGAADDSGLPNDRFFAVRPEGSVSTLKIQRTERGDSAVYLCVSSPAQVGTGDGYTFGSGTRLTVV.

V gene TRBV10-2 combines with J gene TRBJ1-5; 8 bases fit TRBD1. Germline V gene lookup returns CDR1 WSHSY and CDR2 SAAADI. V lost 10 bases, J lost 4 bases, and 12 bases stayed unmatched. The CDR3 spans 15 residues. The CDR3 DNA sequence: TGCGCCATCGGACAGGGAGCCACTGAAAATCAGCCCCAGCATTTT. The encoded protein is CAIGQGATENQPQHF.

This clonotype was counted ten times or more. The chain has TRBV12-3 or TRBV12-4 and TRBJ1-5; no reliable D call. V was clipped by 1 base and J by 0 bases, with 7 bases between them. This CDR3 has 15 residues. The CDR3 bases are TGTGCCAGCAGTTTAGGTCCTTATAGCAATCAGCCCCAGCATTTT. Translation gives CASSLGPYSNQPQHF.

At least ten counts were recorded for this clonotype. The chain recombines TRBV3-1 with TRBJ1-1; 8 bases fit TRBD1. This CDR3 region has 14 residues. Germline V gene sequence: CDR1 LGHDT, CDR2 YNNKEL (reference sequence). Germline trimming cut 3 bases from V and 3 bases from J; bases unmatched to any gene: 3. CDR3 bases: TGTGCCAGCAGCCACGGACAGGGATACACTGAAGCTTTCTTT. It specifies CASSHGQGYTEAFF.

This clonotype has at least ten counts. V usage is TRBV20-1 and J usage is TRBJ1-1; no definite D call. The germline V and J ends were trimmed by 0 bases and 7 bases, with 9 bases remaining between them. The CDR3 length is 12 residues. The germline V gene has CDR1 DFQATT and CDR2 SNEGSKA (reference sequence). The CDR3 DNA follows: TGCAGTGCTAGAGATCTGGCAGATGAAGCTTTCTTT. Protein product: CSARDLADEAFF.

This clonotype was seen repeatedly, ten times or more. The V and J genes are TRBV5-1 and TRBJ2-3, with no clear D. The CDR3 extends over 12 amino acids. Germline V gene lookup returns CDR1 SGHRS and CDR2 YFSETQ. Trimming pared 4 bases from V and 0 bases from J, leaving 3 bases between. This CDR3 reads CASSPSTDTQYF. The CDR3 DNA follows: TGCGCCAGCAGCCCTAGCACAGATACGCAGTATTTT.

This clonotype was found a few times. This chain joins TRBV20-1 and TRBJ2-1; 14 bases fit TRBD2. CDR1 DFQATT and CDR2 SNEGSKA come from the germline V gene (reference sequence). V shed 5 bases, J shed 8 bases, and the junction held 8 bases outside the gene matches. The CDR3 loop spans 15 amino acids. The CDR3 reads CSAAQTSGGAHEQFF. The CDR3 region has the DNA TGCAGTGCTGCTCAGACTAGCGGGGGGGCCCATGAGCAGTTCTTC.

With regard to this clonotype: A read error is possible here, since a much larger clone lies one base away. This sequence joins TRBV6-9 and TRBJ1-5; 7 nucleotides align to TRBD1. V trimming: 5 bases; J trimming: 5 bases; junction bases outside the gene matches: 12. The germline V gene has CDR1 MNHGY and CDR2 SVAAGI. This CDR3 is 16 amino acids long. CDR3 in amino acids: CASSAYRGIPYQPQHF. CDR3 DNA sequence: TGTGCCAGCAGTGCATACAGGGGAATACCCTATCAGCCCCAGCATTTT.